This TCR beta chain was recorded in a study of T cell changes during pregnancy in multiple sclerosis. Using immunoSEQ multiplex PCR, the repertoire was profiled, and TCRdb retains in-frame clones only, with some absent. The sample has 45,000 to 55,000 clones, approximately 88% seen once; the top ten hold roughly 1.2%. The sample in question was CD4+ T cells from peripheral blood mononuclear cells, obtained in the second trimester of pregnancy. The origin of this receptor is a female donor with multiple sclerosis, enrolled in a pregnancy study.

The CDR3 sequence is CASSTLLAGGDEQFF. The CDR3 bases are TGTGCCAGCAGCACCTTACTAGCGGGAGGGGATGAGCAGTTCTTC. This chain links TRBV5-6 with TRBJ2-1, with TRBD2 matching 13 bases. The CDR3 contains 15 residues. CDR1 is SGHDT and CDR2 is YYEEEE in the germline V gene. The junction had 6 bases not matched to a gene; V was cut back by 4 bases and J by 8 bases.